This T cell receptor (beta chain) was observed in a study of T cell repertoires in ileal Crohn's disease. Points on this clone: Its antigen is not known.

This table comes from immunoSEQ multiplex PCR, and its TCRdb copy is limited to in-frame clones, with some not included. Of fewer than 18,000 clones listed, 80% are singletons. Germline CDR1 MNHNS, CDR2 SASEGT. With 5 bases removed from V and 8 bases from J, the gap between germline ends came to 10 bases. The length of the CDR3 is 11 residues. Study-wide points: Active smokers at surgery had more clonal expansions than non-smokers.

The clonotype originates from an adult with Crohn's disease. V usage is TRBV6-1 and J usage is TRBJ2-7; possibly TRBD1 for D (5 bases). The sample comprised ileal tissue. The CDR3 loop is CASSSTDKQYF. Written as DNA, the CDR3 is TGTGCCAGCAGTTCGACAGACAAGCAGTACTTC.